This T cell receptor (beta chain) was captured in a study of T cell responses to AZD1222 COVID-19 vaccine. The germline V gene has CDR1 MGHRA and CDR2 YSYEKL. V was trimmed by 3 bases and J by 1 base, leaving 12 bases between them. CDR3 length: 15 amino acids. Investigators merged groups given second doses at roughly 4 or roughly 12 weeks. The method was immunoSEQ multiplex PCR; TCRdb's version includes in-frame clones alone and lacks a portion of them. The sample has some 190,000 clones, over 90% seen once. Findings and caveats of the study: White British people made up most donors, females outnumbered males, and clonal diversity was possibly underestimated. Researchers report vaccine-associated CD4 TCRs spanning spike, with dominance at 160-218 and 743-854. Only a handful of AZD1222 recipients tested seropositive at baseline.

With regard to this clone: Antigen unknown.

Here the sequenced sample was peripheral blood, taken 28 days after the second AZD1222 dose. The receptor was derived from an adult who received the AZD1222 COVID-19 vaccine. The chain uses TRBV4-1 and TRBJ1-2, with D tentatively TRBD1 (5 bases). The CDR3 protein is CASSHLRGDNYGYTF. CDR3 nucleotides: TGCGCCAGCAGCCACCTAAGAGGGGATAACTATGGCTACACCTTC.